This is a list of T cell receptor beta chains from one sample in a study of cytotoxic CD8 clonotypes in ibrutinib-treated CLL. Profiling relied on immunoSEQ multiplex PCR, and the TCRdb table lists in-frame clones only, not all of them. This sample has about 140,000 clones; approximately 90% occur once, and the top ten carry about 10%. The sequencing here drew on PBMCs, taken after 12 months of ibrutinib treatment. These receptors originate from a human donor with chronic lymphocytic leukemia. Each CDR3 is given with its conserved first and last residue. The D gene is left open where the match is weak. Expanded clones get a size class; other rows say once, few or many, or leave the size out.

v_gene	d_gene	abundance	j_gene	CDR3aa	CDR3nt
TRBV9	TRBD2	.	TRBJ2-3	CASSERPQRAGGRTDTQYF	TGTGCCAGCAGCGAGAGGCCCCAACGGGCGGGAGGAAGGACAGATACGCAGTATTTT
TRBV28	.	.	TRBJ2-3	CASSFRVRTDTQYF	TGTGCCAGCAGTTTTCGGGTTCGGACAGATACGCAGTATTTT
TRBV9	.	.	TRBJ2-5	CASSVAGGKETQYF	TGTGCCAGCAGCGTAGCTGGGGGGAAAGAGACCCAGTACTTC
TRBV29-1	TRBD1	.	TRBJ2-7	CSVEERFRTGPEQYF	TGCAGCGTTGAAGAAAGATTCAGGACAGGGCCCGAGCAGTACTTC
TRBV11-2	TRBD2	.	TRBJ2-2	CASSLTSGRGGELFF	TGTGCCAGCAGCTTAACTAGCGGGAGGGGCGGGGAGCTGTTTTTT
TRBV14	.	.	TRBJ1-1	CASSQQGFKNTEAFF	TGTGCCAGCAGCCAACAGGGTTTCAAGAACACTGAAGCTTTCTTT
TRBV29-1	TRBD1	.	TRBJ2-5	CSVVRTGSLSETQYF	TGCAGCGTTGTTCGGACAGGGTCCTTGTCAGAGACCCAGTACTTC
TRBV27	.	many	TRBJ2-3	CASSLLLGGSTDTQYF	TGTGCCAGCAGTTTGCTCTTAGGGGGAAGTACAGATACGCAGTATTTT
TRBV7-3	.	.	TRBJ2-7	CASSPAAGETYEQYF	TGTGCCAGCAGCCCGGCGGCGGGCGAGACCTACGAGCAGTACTTC
TRBV5-1	TRBD1	.	TRBJ2-5	CASSSGQGGETQYF	TGCGCCAGCAGTAGTGGACAGGGCGGGGAGACCCAGTACTTC
TRBV12-5	.	once	TRBJ2-5	CASGPGRGETQYF	TGTGCTAGTGGTCCGGGCCGGGGTGAGACCCAGTACTTC
TRBV10-3	.	.	TRBJ1-5	CAISGGDPSNQPQHF	TGTGCCATCAGTGGGGGAGACCCGAGCAATCAGCCCCAGCATTTT
TRBV2	.	.	TRBJ2-6	CASSEGGPGANVLTF	TGTGCCAGCAGTGAAGGGGGACCTGGGGCCAACGTCCTGACTTTC
TRBV27	.	.	TRBJ1-5	CASSSTQGPNQPQHF	TGTGCCAGCAGCTCCACTCAGGGCCCCAATCAGCCCCAGCATTTT
TRBV28	.	.	TRBJ2-7	CASSGGNTLYEQYF	TGTGCCAGCAGCGGGGGTAACACACTTTACGAGCAGTACTTC
TRBV6-5	.	.	TRBJ1-5	CASRPYSNQPQHF	TGTGCCAGCAGGCCGTATAGCAATCAGCCCCAGCATTTT
TRBV19	.	.	TRBJ2-7	CASNSPGSSYEQYF	TGTGCCAGTAATAGTCCGGGTTCCTCTTACGAGCAGTACTTC
TRBV30	TRBD1	few	TRBJ1-5	CAWNQGTGANQPQHF	TGTGCCTGGAACCAAGGGACAGGGGCCAATCAGCCCCAGCATTTT
TRBV29-1	TRBD1	few	TRBJ2-7	CSVEGGTGVYEQYF	TGCAGCGTTGAAGGTGGGACAGGGGTCTACGAGCAGTACTTC
TRBV9	.	once	TRBJ2-1	CASRPTQNPLGNEQFF	TGTGCCAGCAGACCCACCCAAAACCCTCTAGGGAATGAGCAGTTCTTC
TRBV7-9	.	.	TRBJ2-3	CASSLAVALTTDTQYF	TGTGCCAGCAGCTTAGCGGTGGCATTAACCACAGATACGCAGTATTTT
TRBV9	.	.	TRBJ1-2	CASSVDWNGYTF	TGTGCCAGCAGCGTCGATTGGAATGGCTACACCTTC
TRBV9	TRBD2	.	TRBJ2-1	CASSVALAGGLTSYNEQFF	TGTGCCAGCAGCGTAGCCCTAGCGGGAGGACTCACATCCTACAATGAGCAGTTCTTC
TRBV19	.	.	TRBJ2-3	CASSIDTWGDTQYF	TGTGCCAGTAGTATAGATACGTGGGGAGATACGCAGTATTTT
TRBV19	TRBD1	once	TRBJ1-2	CASRDRAGANYGYTF	TGTGCCAGCAGGGACAGGGCGGGAGCTAACTATGGCTACACCTTC
TRBV5-4	.	.	TRBJ2-1	CASSLGVTFDEQFF	TGTGCCAGCAGCTTGGGGGTAACCTTCGATGAGCAGTTCTTC
TRBV28	TRBD2	.	TRBJ2-1	CASSSPGLAALKGFF	TGTGCCAGCAGTTCCCCGGGACTAGCGGCACTTAAGGGGTTCTTC
TRBV29-1	TRBD1	.	TRBJ2-1	CSVEAWGQGSYNEQFF	TGCAGCGTTGAGGCATGGGGACAGGGCTCCTACAATGAGCAGTTCTTC
TRBV7-6	.	.	TRBJ2-1	CASSPSSASQGNEQFF	TGTGCCAGCAGCCCTTCTTCGGCCTCTCAGGGGAATGAGCAGTTCTTC
TRBV19	.	.	TRBJ2-3	CASSKTEGTDTQYF	TGTGCCAGTAGTAAGACGGAAGGCACAGATACGCAGTATTTT
TRBV5-4	TRBD2	.	TRBJ2-3	CATVNSGRVTDTQYF	TGTGCCACTGTAAATAGCGGGAGGGTTACAGATACGCAGTATTTT
TRBV15	.	.	TRBJ1-5	CATSSRHSSFNQPQHF	TGTGCCACCAGCAGCAGACACTCAAGTTTCAATCAGCCCCAGCATTTT
TRBV10-3	TRBD2	.	TRBJ2-3	CAISAAGGYTDTQYF	TGTGCCATCAGTGCAGCGGGAGGGTACACAGATACGCAGTATTTT
TRBV12-5	.	.	TRBJ2-3	CASAHGGGGHGDTQYF	TGTGCTAGTGCCCACGGAGGTGGCGGCCACGGGGATACGCAGTATTTT
TRBV7-2	TRBD1	.	TRBJ2-1	CASSSSNTGGRSSYNEQFF	TGTGCCAGCAGCTCGTCGAACACAGGGGGCCGGAGCTCCTACAATGAGCAGTTCTTC
TRBV19	.	.	TRBJ2-1	CASSIRQYNEQFF	TGTGCCAGTAGTATACGGCAATACAATGAGCAGTTCTTC
TRBV28	TRBD2	.	TRBJ2-3	CASGTSGGADTQYF	TGTGCCAGCGGTACTAGCGGGGGGGCAGATACGCAGTATTTT
TRBV9	.	.	TRBJ1-5	CASSFRSDQPQHF	TGTGCCAGCAGCTTCAGGTCGGATCAGCCCCAGCATTTT
TRBV19	.	once	TRBJ2-5	CASSIELGKETQYF	TGTGCCAGTAGTATTGAACTAGGGAAAGAGACCCAGTACTTC
TRBV6-5	.	.	TRBJ2-1	CASSYSGTLSNEQFF	TGTGCCAGCAGTTACTCAGGGACTCTCTCCAATGAGCAGTTCTTC
TRBV28	TRBD1	.	TRBJ2-7	CASSLPSSWDRRSSYEQYF	TGTGCCAGCAGTTTACCATCTAGTTGGGACAGAAGAAGCTCCTACGAGCAGTACTTC
TRBV7-6	.	once	TRBJ1-2	CASSPGHQTNYGYTF	TGTGCCAGCAGCCCAGGGCACCAAACTAACTATGGCTACACCTTC
TRBV19	TRBD1	.	TRBJ2-5	CASSIGGQWDETQYF	TGTGCCAGTAGTATTGGGGGACAGTGGGACGAGACCCAGTACTTC
TRBV19	.	few	TRBJ1-2	CASSIRDTYNYGYTF	TGTGCCAGTAGTATCCGGGACACCTATAACTATGGCTACACCTTC
TRBV7-6	TRBD1	.	TRBJ2-2	CASSPGQGTGELFF	TGTGCCAGCAGTCCGGGACAGGGGACCGGGGAGCTGTTTTTT
TRBV27	TRBD1	.	TRBJ1-4	CASSPATGGVDEKLFF	TGTGCCAGCAGCCCAGCGACAGGGGGCGTGGACGAAAAACTGTTTTTT
TRBV19	.	few	TRBJ1-5	CASSIDPGRNQPQHF	TGTGCCAGTAGTATAGACCCGGGACGCAATCAGCCCCAGCATTTT
TRBV25-1	.	.	TRBJ1-1	CASTGAWQEAFF	TGTGCCAGCACGGGGGCCTGGCAGGAAGCTTTCTTT
TRBV6-5	.	.	TRBJ1-3	CASRAQLYSGNTIYF	TGTGCCAGCAGGGCCCAGTTATACTCTGGAAACACCATATATTTT
TRBV7-9	.	.	TRBJ2-1	CASSDGSLFFYGQFF	TGTGCCAGCAGCGACGGGTCCCTTTTCTTCTATGGGCAGTTCTTC
TRBV4-1	.	.	TRBJ2-5	CASSQGIVETQYF	TGCGCCAGCAGCCAAGGGATCGTCGAGACCCAGTACTTC
TRBV10-1	.	.	TRBJ2-1	CASSNEDGINEQFF	TGCGCCAGCAGTAACGAAGACGGGATCAATGAGCAGTTCTTC
TRBV4-2	TRBD2	.	TRBJ2-1	CASSQEAGGEVYNEQFF	TGTGCCAGCAGCCAAGAGGCGGGGGGGGAGGTCTACAATGAGCAGTTCTTC
TRBV10-2	TRBD2	.	TRBJ2-5	CASSLLAEEGTQYF	TGCGCCAGCAGTCTCCTAGCGGAAGAGGGGACCCAGTACTTC
TRBV6-5	.	.	TRBJ2-2	CASSPRAGELFF	TGTGCCAGCAGTCCCCGCGCCGGGGAGCTGTTTTTT
TRBV27	.	.	TRBJ1-1	CASSLGQLTEAFF	TGTGCCAGCAGTTTGGGTCAGCTCACTGAAGCTTTCTTT